The clone carrying this TCR beta chain was observed a few times. The data are from a study of blood T cell repertoires in COVID-19. CDR1 and CDR2 (germline): SGDLS, YYNGEE. J was trimmed by 0 bases and V by 0 bases; bases with no gene match: 7. This CDR3 spans 18 amino acids. Using immunoSEQ multiplex PCR, the repertoire was profiled, and TCRdb retains in-frame clones only, with some absent. The data show over 70,000 clones, roughly 88% seen once. This TCR came from a woman of 80 years or more with acute or convalescent COVID-19. The specimen sequenced was peripheral blood. The chain combines TRBV9 with TRBJ2-2; 8 nucleotides line up with TRBD2. The CDR3 nucleotides read TGTGCCAGCAGCGTAGTTCCAGCGGGGGCCTCGAACACCGGGGAGCTGTTTTTT. As protein: CASSVVPAGASNTGELFF. The entire variable domain, with the rest obtained from reference TRBV9 and TRBJ2-2, is as follows: DSGVTQTPKHLITATGQRVTLRCSPRSGDLSVYWYQQSLDQGLQFLIQYYNGEERAKGNILERFSAQQFPDLHSELNLSSLELGDSALYFCASSVVPAGASNTGELFFGEGSRLTVL.